The 13 T cell receptor beta chains reported below all come from one sample, sequenced in a study of blood T cells in healthy people across ages. Next came a second PCR, run for 7 to 11 cycles, which used a sample-barcoded 5' primer along with a J-beta primer mix. Via MiXCR, TCRdb re-called the 5' RACE reads, giving one row per CDR3 protein. This sample yields fewer than 2,000,000 distinct CDR3 sequences, of which around 35% are seen a single time; about 10% belongs to the top ten. The specimen was blood. The source is a woman in her twenties or thirties in good health.

The V gene is TRBV7-9, the J gene TRBJ2-1; tentatively, D is TRBD1 or TRBD2 (7 bases each). The V end lost 4 bases, the J end lost 4 bases, and 14 bases lay between the germline ends. Germline assignment: CDR1 SEHNR and CDR2 FQNEAQ (reference sequence). The CDR3 has 15 amino acids. The CDR3 sequence is CASSSQGGTYNEQFF. CDR3 bases: TGTGCCAGCAGCTCTCAGGGGGGGACGTACAATGAGCAGTTCTTC.

The chain uses TRBV12-3 or TRBV12-4 and TRBJ2-1; D is perhaps TRBD2 (5 bases). The V and J ends lost 5 bases and 0 bases respectively, with 11 bases between them. This CDR3 has 15 residues. The CDR3 spells CASSVSASSYNEQFF. The CDR3 DNA sequence: TGTGCCAGCAGTGTTAGCGCCAGCTCCTACAATGAGCAGTTCTTC.

The chain is built from TRBV11-2 and TRBJ2-7, with TRBD1 identical over 9 bases. Germline trimming cut 6 bases from V and 3 bases from J; bases unmatched to any gene: 9. The CDR3 runs to 15 residues. In germline, CDR1 is SGHAT, CDR2 FQNNGV. The CDR3 protein is CASRERDREDYEQYF. DNA for the CDR3: TGTGCCAGCAGGGAACGGGACAGGGAGGACTACGAGCAGTACTTC.

In this sample, this clonotype turned up a few times. The V call is TRBV29-1, the J call TRBJ2-7; 8 positions agree with TRBD2. Germline V gives CDR1 SQVTM, CDR2 ANQGSEA. The CDR3 totals 14 residues. The junction had 6 bases not matched to a gene; V was cut back by 5 bases and J by 0 bases. CDR3 in DNA: TGCAGCGTTATAGGACTAGCTGGCTCCTACGAGCAGTACTTC. Protein sequence: CSVIGLAGSYEQYF.

This clonotype was detected only once. The chain links TRBV28 to TRBJ1-5, with D perhaps matching TRBD1 (5 bases). The CDR3 sequence is 16 residues long. Germline assignment: CDR1 MDHEN and CDR2 SYDVKM. Trimming pared 5 bases from V and 2 bases from J, leaving 16 bases between. The CDR3 sequence is CASSLTQGRRNQPQHF. CDR3 DNA sequence: TGTGCCAGCAGTCTTACTCAGGGTAGGCGCAATCAGCCCCAGCATTTT.

This clonotype has a count of ten or more. The chain has TRBV4-1 and TRBJ1-5, with unresolved D. This CDR3 region has 14 residues. V gave up 1 base and J gave up 2 bases, with 6 bases separating them. Germline V gene data show CDR1 as MGHRA and CDR2 as YSYEKL. CDR3 in DNA: TGCGCCAGCAGCCAAGCCCCAGGCAATCAGCCCCAGCATTTT. This encodes CASSQAPGNQPQHF.

V gene TRBV30 combines with J gene TRBJ1-2; D might be TRBD1 (5 bases). This CDR3 has 13 amino acids. The germline V and J ends were trimmed by 2 bases and 7 bases, with 14 bases remaining between them. Germline V gives CDR1 GTSNPN, CDR2 SVGIG (reference sequence). CDR3: CAWSFRGDGGYTF. For the CDR3, the DNA is TGTGCCTGGAGTTTTAGGGGTGACGGTGGCTACACCTTC.

With respect to this clonotype: A much more abundant neighbour one base away suggests this may be a read error. This chain joins TRBV9 and TRBJ2-1; the match to TRBD1 covers 8 bases. Germline values: CDR1 SGDLS, CDR2 YYNGEE. The CDR3 contains 15 residues. CDR3 amino acids: CASSVEGQGYDEQFF. The DNA of the CDR3 is TGTGCCAGCAGCGTAGAAGGACAGGGCTACGATGAGCAGTTCTTC.

The V call is TRBV7-2, the J call TRBJ2-2; TRBD1 agrees at 7 bases. The V gene's germline CDR1 is SGHTA and CDR2 FQGNSA. V shed 1 base and J 4 bases; nucleotides not matched to a gene: 6. The CDR3 covers 16 residues. The CDR3 loop reads CASSLGDRGPTGELFF. The CDR3 nucleotides are TGTGCCAGCAGCTTAGGGGACAGAGGGCCCACCGGGGAGCTGTTTTTT.

This clonotype was seen repeatedly, ten times or more. This chain connects TRBV20-1 to TRBJ2-1; D perhaps matches TRBD2 (5 bases). Germline V lookup: CDR1 DFQATT, CDR2 SNEGSKA (reference sequence). This CDR3 has 13 residues. V was shortened by 3 bases and J by 7 bases, with 13 bases between the two germline ends. The CDR3 DNA sequence: TGCAGTGCTAGCCGGGGAATGTTGAATGAGCAGTTCTTC. Translation: CSASRGMLNEQFF.

This chain links TRBV9 with TRBJ2-1; TRBD1 matches 8 bases. Germline loops: CDR1 SGDLS, CDR2 YYNGEE. The CDR3 runs to 15 residues. The J segment lost 1 base and the V segment lost 3 bases, leaving 3 bases of the junction unmatched. CDR3 in DNA: TGTGCCAGCAGCGCGACAGGGGTTTCCTACAATGAGCAGTTCTTC. Its protein is CASSATGVSYNEQFF.

The chain has TRBV7-9 and TRBJ2-7; a weak D match, TRBD2 (6 bases). The CDR3 loop spans 17 amino acids. Trimming shortened V by 2 bases and J by 3 bases, and 20 bases separated the two germline ends. CDR1 and CDR2 (germline): SEHNR, FQNEAQ (reference sequence). The CDR3 loop is CASSLSGGRGAYYEQYF. The CDR3 bases are TGTGCCAGCAGCTTAAGTGGCGGTCGCGGGGCCTACTACGAGCAGTACTTC.

This clonotype was counted only a few times. J is TRBJ2-3 and V is TRBV20-1; D gene ambiguous. This CDR3 is 13 amino acids long. The V gene's germline CDR1 is DFQATT and CDR2 SNEGSKA (reference sequence). The V end lost 1 base, the J end lost 6 bases, and 11 bases lay between the germline ends. This chain's CDR3 is CSARVWFADTQYF. CDR3 nucleotide sequence: TGCAGTGCTAGAGTTTGGTTCGCGGATACGCAGTATTTT.